Below, 5 T cell receptor beta chains from the same sample are listed, as sequenced in a study of beta chain features in type 1 diabetes. Every isolated RNA sample was fully reverse transcribed, so sequencing captured expressed TCRB transcripts. The method was immunoSEQ multiplex PCR; TCRdb's version includes in-frame clones alone and lacks a portion of them. Here the sample spans roughly 370,000 clones, roughly 13% being singletons. Sequencing was performed on naive CD4+ T cells from blood. These receptors all come from a man aged 25-45 years in good health.

This clone was detected only a few times. V is TRBV7-8 and J is TRBJ2-1, with 8 bases that match TRBD1. The germline CDR1 and CDR2 sequences are SGHVS and FQNEAQ. This CDR3 has 15 residues. V trimming: 1 base; J trimming: 6 bases; junction bases outside the gene matches: 5. CDR3 region: CASSLVSGGFNEQFF. The CDR3 DNA is TGTGCCAGCAGCTTAGTTTCAGGGGGCTTCAATGAGCAGTTCTTC.

The chain employs TRBV4-1 and TRBJ2-7; no firm D call. Germline V lookup: CDR1 MGHRA, CDR2 YSYEKL. Trimming stripped 0 bases from V and 1 base from J, with 4 bases between. There are 13 residues in the CDR3. The CDR3 protein is CASSQDNSYEQYF. The CDR3 DNA is TGCGCCAGCAGCCAAGACAATTCCTACGAGCAGTACTTC.

This clone was recorded a few times. The chain is built from TRBV5-6 and TRBJ2-5; D unclear. Trimming cost V 2 bases and J 6 bases, with 14 bases left between them. The CDR3 extends over 14 amino acids. CDR1 is SGHDT and CDR2 is YYEEEE in the germline V gene. As DNA, the CDR3 is TGTGCCAGCAGCTTCGGCAGGAGAGTGAAGACCCAGTACTTC. It encodes CASSFGRRVKTQYF.

The sample holds a few counts of this clone. The chain has TRBV7-8 and TRBJ2-3; no clear D. V shed 0 bases and J shed 3 bases, with 13 bases lying between them. The CDR3 has 16 residues. The germline V gene has CDR1 SGHVS and CDR2 FQNEAQ. CDR3 DNA: TGTGCCAGCAGCTTAGCGCGTCTAGGAAGAACAGATACGCAGTATTTT. This codes for CASSLARLGRTDTQYF.

The chain joins TRBV14 to TRBJ2-1; TRBD2 aligns across 9 bases. Trimming at V came to 1 base and at J to 2 bases, leaving 9 bases not matched to a gene. This CDR3 has 18 residues. Germline CDR1 SGHDN, CDR2 FVKESK. The DNA of the CDR3 is TGTGCCAGCAGCCAAGGCGGGGGGGCCTTCAGGGCCTACAATGAGCAGTTCTTC. Its translation: CASSQGGGAFRAYNEQFF.